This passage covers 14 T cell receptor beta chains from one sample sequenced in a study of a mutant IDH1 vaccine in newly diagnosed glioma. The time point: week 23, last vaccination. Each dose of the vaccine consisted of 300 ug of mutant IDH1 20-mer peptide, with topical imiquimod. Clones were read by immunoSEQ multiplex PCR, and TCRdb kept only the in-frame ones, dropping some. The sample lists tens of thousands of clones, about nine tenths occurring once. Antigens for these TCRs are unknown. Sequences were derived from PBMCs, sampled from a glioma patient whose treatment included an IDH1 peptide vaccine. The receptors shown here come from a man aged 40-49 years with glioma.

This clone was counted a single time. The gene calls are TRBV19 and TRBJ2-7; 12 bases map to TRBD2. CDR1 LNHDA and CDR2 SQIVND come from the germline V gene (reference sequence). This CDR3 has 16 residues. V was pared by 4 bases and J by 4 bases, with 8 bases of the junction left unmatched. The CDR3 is CASSRLAGVSGYEQYF. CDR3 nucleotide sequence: TGTGCCAGTAGTAGACTAGCGGGAGTCTCGGGATACGAGCAGTACTTC.

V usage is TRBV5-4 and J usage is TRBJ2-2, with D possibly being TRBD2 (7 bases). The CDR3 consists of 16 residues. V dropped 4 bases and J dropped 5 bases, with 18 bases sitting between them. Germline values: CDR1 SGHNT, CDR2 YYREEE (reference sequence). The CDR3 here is CASSLPGGAGTGELFF. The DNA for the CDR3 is TGTGCCAGCAGCCTTCCTGGGGGGGCCGGAACCGGGGAGCTGTTTTTT.

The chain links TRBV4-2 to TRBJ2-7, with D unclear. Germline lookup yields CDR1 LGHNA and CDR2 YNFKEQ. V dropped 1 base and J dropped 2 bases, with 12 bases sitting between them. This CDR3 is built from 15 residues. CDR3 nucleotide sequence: TGTGCCAGCAGCCAAGTCCTCGCCCGGACCTACGAGCAGTACTTC. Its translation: CASSQVLARTYEQYF.

This chain's CDR3 is CASSLFGTVQETQYF. CDR3 DNA: TGCGCCAGCAGCTTGTTTGGGACAGTACAAGAGACCCAGTACTTC. The rearrangement joins TRBV5-1 to TRBJ2-5; 7 bases agree with TRBD1. V gave up 1 base and J gave up 2 bases; unmatched junction bases: 5. The CDR3 is made up of 15 amino acids. Germline CDR1 is SGHRS and CDR2 is YFSETQ.

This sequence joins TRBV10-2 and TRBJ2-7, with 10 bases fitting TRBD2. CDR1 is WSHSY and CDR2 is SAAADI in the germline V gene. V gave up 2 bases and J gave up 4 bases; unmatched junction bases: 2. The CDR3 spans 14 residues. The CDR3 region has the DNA TGCGCCAGCAGTGAGGGACTAGCGGTTTACGAGCAGTACTTC. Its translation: CASSEGLAVYEQYF.

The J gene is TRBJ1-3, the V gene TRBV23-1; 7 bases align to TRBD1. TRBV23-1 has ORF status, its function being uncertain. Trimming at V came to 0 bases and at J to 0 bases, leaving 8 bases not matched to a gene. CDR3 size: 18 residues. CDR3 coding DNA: TGCGCCAGCAGTCAATCGTCCCAGGGGGGTAACTCTGGAAACACCATATATTTT. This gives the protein CASSQSSQGGNSGNTIYF.

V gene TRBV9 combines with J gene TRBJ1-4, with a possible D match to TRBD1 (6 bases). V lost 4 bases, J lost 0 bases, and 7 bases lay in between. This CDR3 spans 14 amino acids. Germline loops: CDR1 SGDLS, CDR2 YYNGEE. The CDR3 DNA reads TGTGCCAGCAGCAGGACAGCAACTAATGAAAAACTGTTTTTT. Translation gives CASSRTATNEKLFF.

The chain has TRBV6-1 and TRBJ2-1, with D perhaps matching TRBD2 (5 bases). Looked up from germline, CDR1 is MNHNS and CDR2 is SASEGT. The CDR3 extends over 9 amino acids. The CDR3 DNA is TGTACCCACGGGGTTGAGCAGTTCTTC. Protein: CTHGVEQFF.

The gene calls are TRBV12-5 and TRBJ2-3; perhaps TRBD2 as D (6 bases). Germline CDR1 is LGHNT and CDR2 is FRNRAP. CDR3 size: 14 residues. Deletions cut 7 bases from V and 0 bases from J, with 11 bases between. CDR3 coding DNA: TGTGCTAGTGCCTGGAGGGAAAGCACAGATACGCAGTATTTT. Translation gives CASAWRESTDTQYF.

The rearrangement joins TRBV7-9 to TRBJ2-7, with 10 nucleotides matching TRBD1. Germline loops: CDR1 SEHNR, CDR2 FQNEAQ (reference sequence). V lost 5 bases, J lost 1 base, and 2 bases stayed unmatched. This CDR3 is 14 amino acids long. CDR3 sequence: CASSRDRGSYEQYF. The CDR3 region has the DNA TGTGCCAGCAGCCGGGACAGGGGTTCCTACGAGCAGTACTTC.

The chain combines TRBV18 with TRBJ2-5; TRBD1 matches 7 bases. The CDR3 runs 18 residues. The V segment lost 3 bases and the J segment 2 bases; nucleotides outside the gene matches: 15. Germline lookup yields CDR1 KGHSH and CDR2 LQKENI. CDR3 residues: CASSPQSGRGQIQETQYF. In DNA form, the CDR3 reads TGTGCCAGCTCACCGCAGAGCGGCCGGGGACAGATACAAGAGACCCAGTACTTC.

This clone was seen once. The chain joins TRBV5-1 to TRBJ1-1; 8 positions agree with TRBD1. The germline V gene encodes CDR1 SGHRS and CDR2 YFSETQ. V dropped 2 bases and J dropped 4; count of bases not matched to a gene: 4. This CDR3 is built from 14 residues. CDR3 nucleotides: TGCGCCAGCAGCTTAGGACAGGGACCCACTGAAGCTTTCTTT. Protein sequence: CASSLGQGPTEAFF.

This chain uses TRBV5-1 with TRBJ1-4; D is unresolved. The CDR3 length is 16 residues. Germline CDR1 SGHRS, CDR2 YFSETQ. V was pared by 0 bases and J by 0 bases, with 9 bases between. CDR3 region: CASSLGTVATNEKLFF. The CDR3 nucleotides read TGCGCCAGCAGCTTGGGCACAGTCGCAACTAATGAAAAACTGTTTTTT.

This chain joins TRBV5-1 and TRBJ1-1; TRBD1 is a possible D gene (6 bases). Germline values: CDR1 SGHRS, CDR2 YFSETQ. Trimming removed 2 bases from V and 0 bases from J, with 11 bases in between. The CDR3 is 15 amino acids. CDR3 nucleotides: TGCGCCAGCAGCTTTTCCAGGGGCATGAACACTGAAGCTTTCTTT. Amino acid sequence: CASSFSRGMNTEAFF.